This T cell receptor (beta chain) was obtained from a study of blood T cell repertoires in COVID-19. In the original analysis: Amplified reference gene primers provided the basis for estimating nucleated cell counts. The assay was immunoSEQ multiplex PCR, and TCRdb's table has in-frame clones only and misses some. V and J calls plus clone size are reproduced from that table; the DNA served to infer D and trimming. The sample includes approximately 330,000 clones, 90% of them seen just once. The J segment lost 2 bases and the V segment lost 2 bases, leaving 4 bases of the junction unmatched. The germline gives CDR1 MNHNY, CDR2 SVGAGI (reference sequence). The CDR3 has 15 amino acids. A few counts support this clone.

Sequencing was carried out using peripheral blood. This receptor was obtained from a woman in her forties with COVID-19, enrolled during active disease. The chain is built from TRBV6-6 and TRBJ1-1; 8 bases match TRBD1. The CDR3 bases are TGTGCCAGCAGTTACAAAGGACAGGGAAACACTGAAGCTTTCTTT. Translating it yields CASSYKGQGNTEAFF.